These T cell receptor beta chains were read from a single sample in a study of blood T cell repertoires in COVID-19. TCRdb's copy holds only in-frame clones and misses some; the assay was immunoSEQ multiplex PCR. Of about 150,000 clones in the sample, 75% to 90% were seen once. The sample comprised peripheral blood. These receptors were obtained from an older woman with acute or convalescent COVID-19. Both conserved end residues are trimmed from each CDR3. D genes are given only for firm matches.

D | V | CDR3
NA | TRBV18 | ASSPMARSGSQPQH
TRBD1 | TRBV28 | ASSATGTGVVNEQF
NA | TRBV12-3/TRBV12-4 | ASSRGDQPQH
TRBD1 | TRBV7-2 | ASTPRQGRYEQY
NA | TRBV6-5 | ARPTGSTGNTIY
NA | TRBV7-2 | ASSQPGVNEKLF
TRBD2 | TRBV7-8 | ASRLAGGTGELF
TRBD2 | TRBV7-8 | ASSPTSEQETQY
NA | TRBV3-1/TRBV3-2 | ASSQDLGGSSYNSPLH
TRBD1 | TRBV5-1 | ASSPGQVGGYT
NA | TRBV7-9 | ASRTVNEKLF
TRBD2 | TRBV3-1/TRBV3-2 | ASIPSGGHGDIQY
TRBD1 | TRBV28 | ASTTRGLNSPLH
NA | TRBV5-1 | ASSLVSGSGSGANVLT
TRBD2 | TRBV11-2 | ASSLLAGGRTYEQY
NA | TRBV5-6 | ASSFAGQSNQPQH
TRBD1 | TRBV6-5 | ASSRQGDNSPLH